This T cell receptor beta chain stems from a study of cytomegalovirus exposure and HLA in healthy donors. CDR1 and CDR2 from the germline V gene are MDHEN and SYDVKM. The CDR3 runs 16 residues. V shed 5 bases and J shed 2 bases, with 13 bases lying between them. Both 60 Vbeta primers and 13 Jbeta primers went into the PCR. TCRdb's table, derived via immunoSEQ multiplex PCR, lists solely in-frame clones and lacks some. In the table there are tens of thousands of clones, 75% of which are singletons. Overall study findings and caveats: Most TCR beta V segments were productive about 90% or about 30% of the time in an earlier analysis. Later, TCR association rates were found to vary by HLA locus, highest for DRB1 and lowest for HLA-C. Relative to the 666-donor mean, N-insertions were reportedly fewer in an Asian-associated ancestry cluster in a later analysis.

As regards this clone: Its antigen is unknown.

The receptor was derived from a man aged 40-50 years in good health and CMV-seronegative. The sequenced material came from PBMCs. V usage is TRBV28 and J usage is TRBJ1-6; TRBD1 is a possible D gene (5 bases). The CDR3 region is CASSEFQGTYNSPLHF. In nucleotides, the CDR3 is TGTGCCAGCAGTGAATTCCAGGGTACCTATAATTCACCCCTCCACTTT.